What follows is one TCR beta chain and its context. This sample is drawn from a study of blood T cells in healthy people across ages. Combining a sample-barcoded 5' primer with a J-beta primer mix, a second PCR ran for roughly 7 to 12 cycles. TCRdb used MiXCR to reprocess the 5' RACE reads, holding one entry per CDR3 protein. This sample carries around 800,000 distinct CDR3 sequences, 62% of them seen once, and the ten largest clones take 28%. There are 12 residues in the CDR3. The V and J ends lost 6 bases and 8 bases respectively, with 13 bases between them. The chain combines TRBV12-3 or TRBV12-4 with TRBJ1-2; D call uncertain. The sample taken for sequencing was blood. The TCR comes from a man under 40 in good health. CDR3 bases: TGTGCCAGCAGCCTGGGGATTCAAGGCTACACCTTC. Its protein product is CASSLGIQGYTF.